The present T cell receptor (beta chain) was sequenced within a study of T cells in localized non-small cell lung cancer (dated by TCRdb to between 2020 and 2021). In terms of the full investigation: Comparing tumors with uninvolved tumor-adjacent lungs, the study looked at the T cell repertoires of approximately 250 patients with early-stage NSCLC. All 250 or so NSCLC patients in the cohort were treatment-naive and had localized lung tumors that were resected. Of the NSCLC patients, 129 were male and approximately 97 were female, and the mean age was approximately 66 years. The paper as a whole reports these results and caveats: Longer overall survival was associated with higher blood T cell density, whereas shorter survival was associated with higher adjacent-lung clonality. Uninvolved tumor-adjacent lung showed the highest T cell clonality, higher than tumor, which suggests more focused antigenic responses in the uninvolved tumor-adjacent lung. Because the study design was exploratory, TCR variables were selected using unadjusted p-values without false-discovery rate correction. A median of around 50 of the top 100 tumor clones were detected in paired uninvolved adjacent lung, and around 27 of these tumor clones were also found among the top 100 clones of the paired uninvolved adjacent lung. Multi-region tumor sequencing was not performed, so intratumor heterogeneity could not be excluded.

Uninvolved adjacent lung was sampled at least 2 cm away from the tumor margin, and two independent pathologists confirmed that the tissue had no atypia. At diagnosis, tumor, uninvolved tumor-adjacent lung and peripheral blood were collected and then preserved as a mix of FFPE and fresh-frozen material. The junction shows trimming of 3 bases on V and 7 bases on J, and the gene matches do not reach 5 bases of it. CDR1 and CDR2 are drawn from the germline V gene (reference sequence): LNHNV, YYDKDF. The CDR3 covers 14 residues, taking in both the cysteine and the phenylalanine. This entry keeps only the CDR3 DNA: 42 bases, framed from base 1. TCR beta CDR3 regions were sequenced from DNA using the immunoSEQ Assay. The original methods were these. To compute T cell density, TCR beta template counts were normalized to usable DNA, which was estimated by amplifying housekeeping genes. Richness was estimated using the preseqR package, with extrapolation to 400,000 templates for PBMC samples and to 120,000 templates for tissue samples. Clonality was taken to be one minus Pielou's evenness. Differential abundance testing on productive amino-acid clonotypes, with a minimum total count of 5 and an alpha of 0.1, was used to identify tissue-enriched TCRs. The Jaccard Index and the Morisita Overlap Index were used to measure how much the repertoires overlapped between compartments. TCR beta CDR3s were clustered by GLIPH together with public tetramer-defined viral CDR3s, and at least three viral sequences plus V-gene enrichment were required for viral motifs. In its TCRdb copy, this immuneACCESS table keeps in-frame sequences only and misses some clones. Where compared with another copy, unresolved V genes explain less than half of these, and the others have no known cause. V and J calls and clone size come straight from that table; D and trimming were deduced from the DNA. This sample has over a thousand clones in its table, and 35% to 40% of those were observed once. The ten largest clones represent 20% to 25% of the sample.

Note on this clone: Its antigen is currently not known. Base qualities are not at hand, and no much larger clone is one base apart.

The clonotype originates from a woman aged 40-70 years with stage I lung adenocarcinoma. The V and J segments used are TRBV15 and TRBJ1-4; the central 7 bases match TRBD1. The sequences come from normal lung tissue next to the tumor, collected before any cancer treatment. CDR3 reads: CATSRGQLGEKLFF. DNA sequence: TGTGCCACCAGCAGGGGACAGCTGGGTGAAAAACTGTTTTTT.